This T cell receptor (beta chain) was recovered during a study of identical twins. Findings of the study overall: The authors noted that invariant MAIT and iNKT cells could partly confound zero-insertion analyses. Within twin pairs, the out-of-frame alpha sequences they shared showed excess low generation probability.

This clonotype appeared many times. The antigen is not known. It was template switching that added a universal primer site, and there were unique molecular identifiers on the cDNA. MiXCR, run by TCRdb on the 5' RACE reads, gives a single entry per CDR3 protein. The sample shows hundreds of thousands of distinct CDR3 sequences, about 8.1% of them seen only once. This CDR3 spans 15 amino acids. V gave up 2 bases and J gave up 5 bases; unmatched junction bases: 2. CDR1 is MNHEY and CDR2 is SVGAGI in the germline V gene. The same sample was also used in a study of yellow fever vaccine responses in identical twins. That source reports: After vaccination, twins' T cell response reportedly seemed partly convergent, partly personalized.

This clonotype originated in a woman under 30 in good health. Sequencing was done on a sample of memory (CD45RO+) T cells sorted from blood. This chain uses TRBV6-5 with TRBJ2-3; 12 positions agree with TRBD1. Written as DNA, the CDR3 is TGTGCCAGCAGTTACGGGGACAGGGGGCTAGATACGCAGTATTTT. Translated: CASSYGDRGLDTQYF.